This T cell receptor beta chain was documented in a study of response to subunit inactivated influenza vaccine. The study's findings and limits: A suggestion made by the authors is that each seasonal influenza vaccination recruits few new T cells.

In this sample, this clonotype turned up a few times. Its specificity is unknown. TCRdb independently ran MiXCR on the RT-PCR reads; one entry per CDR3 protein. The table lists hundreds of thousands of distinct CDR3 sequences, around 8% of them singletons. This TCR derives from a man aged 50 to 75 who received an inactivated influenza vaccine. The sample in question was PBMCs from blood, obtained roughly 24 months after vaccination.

The CDR3 sequence is CASSYSKHGEYNEQFF. DNA for the CDR3: TGTGCCAGCAGTTACTCGAAACATGGTGAATACAATGAGCAGTTCTTC. This chain connects TRBV6-5 to TRBJ2-1; D gene ambiguous. Germline-derived CDR1 and CDR2 are MNHEY and SVGAGI. Trimming took 0 bases from V and 4 from J, leaving 13 bases between them. The length of the CDR3 is 16 residues.